A selection of T cell receptor beta chains follows, all from one sample in a study of blood T cell repertoires in COVID-19. Method: immunoSEQ multiplex PCR; TCRdb's copy keeps in-frame clones and lacks some. The profile shows under 95,000 clones, about 90% of them singletons. The sample comprised peripheral blood. These receptors all stem from a woman between 45 and 60 years old in a cohort sampled during active COVID-19. Both conserved end residues are part of each CDR3. The D gene is left open where the match is weak. Clone size is stated in some rows and not others, as once, few, many or a class when expanded.

TGTGCCTGGAGTACGCAGGGGGCTACTGAAGCTTTCTTT CAWSTQGATEAFF TRBD1 TRBJ1-1 TRBV30 -
TGTGCCAGCAGCAGGACCGGACTAGCGGGGGCGGAGACCCAGTACTTC CASSRTGLAGAETQYF TRBD2 TRBJ2-5 TRBV9 -
TGTGCCAGCAGCTTAGAGGGGAGCTCCTATAATTCACCCCTCCACTTT CASSLEGSSYNSPLHF - TRBJ1-6 TRBV11-2 -
TGTGCCAGCAGCTTAGAGCCAGGGGGCGAGCAGTACTTC CASSLEPGGEQYF TRBD1 TRBJ2-7 TRBV11-2 -
TGTGCCGGGAACGATTTTCGACACCGGGGAGCTGTTTTT CAGNDFRHRGAVF - TRBJ2-2 TRBV21-1 -
TGTGCCAGCAGTCCCGAGTCTGGAAACACCATATATTTT CASSPESGNTIYF - TRBJ1-3 TRBV12-3/TRBV12-4 -
TGTGCCAGCAGCCCGCGGACTAGCGGGGAGACCCAGTACTTC CASSPRTSGETQYF TRBD2 TRBJ2-5 TRBV7-9 -
TGTGCCAGTAGTACCCGGGACACCGGGGAGCTGTTTTTT CASSTRDTGELFF - TRBJ2-2 TRBV19 -
TGTGCCAGCAGCCAGGGACAGGGGGGTGGCTACACCTTC CASSQGQGGGYTF TRBD1 TRBJ1-2 TRBV9 -
TGTGCCAGCAGTGTAACCGGGACAGGGGCGCACAATCAGCCCCAGCATTTT CASSVTGTGAHNQPQHF TRBD1 TRBJ1-5 TRBV6-1 -
TGTGCCAGCACAGGGGTGGTCTACGAGCAGTACTTC CASTGVVYEQYF - TRBJ2-7 TRBV6-5 -
TGTGCCAGCAGCCCCCGCAGGGGGGCTAATGAAAAACTGTTTTTT CASSPRRGANEKLFF TRBD1 TRBJ1-4 TRBV7-9 once
TGCGCCAGCAGCTTGTACACCAGCTCCTACGAGCAGTACTTC CASSLYTSSYEQYF - TRBJ2-7 TRBV5-1 -
TGTGCCACCTCGATCAGGGGAAAGAACACTGAAGCTTTCTTT CATSIRGKNTEAFF - TRBJ1-1 TRBV24-1 -
TGTGCCAGCAGCTTAGGGACAGGGACCGAAGCTTTCTTT CASSLGTGTEAFF TRBD1 TRBJ1-1 TRBV7-3 -
TGTGCCAGCGCTCAGTCCTACAATGAGCAGTTCTTC CASAQSYNEQFF - TRBJ2-1 TRBV18 once
TGTGCCAGCTCACCAGGGACTCTGGACGCCGGGGAGCTGTTTTTT CASSPGTLDAGELFF - TRBJ2-2 TRBV18 -
TGTGCCAGCAGCGTGGGACATAGCACAGATACGCAGTATTTT CASSVGHSTDTQYF - TRBJ2-3 TRBV7-8 -
TGTGCCAGCAGCTCCGGACTAGCGGGGCACACAGATACGCAGTATTTT CASSSGLAGHTDTQYF TRBD2 TRBJ2-3 TRBV5-4 -
TGCGCCAGCAGCTTGACAGGGGAATGGACTGAAGCTTTCTTT CASSLTGEWTEAFF TRBD1 TRBJ1-1 TRBV5-1 -
TGTGCCACCAGTTCGACCCCAGGGAATGCTCGGGCCGGGGAGCTGTTTTTT CATSSTPGNARAGELFF - TRBJ2-2 TRBV24-1 -
TGTGCCAGCAGTTACGACAGGGCTCGCGACGGCTACACCTTC CASSYDRARDGYTF TRBD1 TRBJ1-2 TRBV6-5 -
TGTGCCAGTAGTCACCCCCCTAGAGATACGCAGTATTTT CASSHPPRDTQYF - TRBJ2-3 TRBV19 -
TGTGCCAGCGACAAAGCGGGGGGGACCAAAAACATTCAGTACTTC CASDKAGGTKNIQYF TRBD2 TRBJ2-4 TRBV2 -
TGCGCCAGCAGCCAAGGTTCAGGAAACACTGAAGCTTTCTTT CASSQGSGNTEAFF - TRBJ1-1 TRBV4-1 -
TGTGCCATCGGGCCAACAGGGGATCCTGAAGCTTTCTTT CAIGPTGDPEAFF TRBD1 TRBJ1-1 TRBV10-3 once
TGCGCCAGCAGCTTGGCGACTAGCGGGGGGGCCTACGAGCAGTACTTC CASSLATSGGAYEQYF TRBD2 TRBJ2-7 TRBV5-1 -
TGCGCCAGCAGCTTGGGAGGAAACCACATGACTGAAGCTTTCTTT CASSLGGNHMTEAFF - TRBJ1-1 TRBV5-1 -
TGTGCCAGTAGAGGGCAGGGGGCGCTAAATTCGGGAACTGAAGCTTTCTTT CASRGQGALNSGTEAFF TRBD1 TRBJ1-1 TRBV19 -
TGTGCCACCAGTCTACAGGGAACTAACACTGAAGCTTTCTTT CATSLQGTNTEAFF - TRBJ1-1 TRBV6-2/TRBV6-3 -
TGTGCCAGCAGTCGCCCCCCGGTAGCGGGAGGTTACGAGCAGTACTTC CASSRPPVAGGYEQYF TRBD2 TRBJ2-7 TRBV27 -
TGTGCCAGCAGTTTTCGTACGGGACCCGGGAGGCTTTTT CASSFRTGPGRLF TRBD2 TRBJ2-3 TRBV28 -
TGTGCCAGCAGCCCCCGGTCCGGGGAGCTGTTTTTT CASSPRSGELFF - TRBJ2-2 TRBV13 once
TGTGCCAGCAGCCAAGATAAAACTAGCGGGTACAATGAGCAGTTCTTC CASSQDKTSGYNEQFF TRBD2 TRBJ2-1 TRBV4-2 -
TGTGCCAGCTCACCACCTTCCGGGGAACGCGCAGACAATGAGCAGTTCTTC CASSPPSGERADNEQFF - TRBJ2-1 TRBV18 -
TGCAGTGCTAGAGAGAGTAAACAGTATTTT CSARESKQYF - TRBJ2-3 TRBV20-1 -
TGTGCCACCAGCAGAGATACAGGGCAAGAGACCCAGTACTTC CATSRDTGQETQYF - TRBJ2-5 TRBV15 -
TGCGCCAGCAGCCAGGGGACAGACTACGAGCAGTACTTC CASSQGTDYEQYF TRBD1 TRBJ2-7 TRBV5-1 -
TGTGCCAGCAGCTGGGGTAGCGGGGGGGCCGGTGATGAGCAGTTCTTC CASSWGSGGAGDEQFF TRBD2 TRBJ2-1 TRBV7-9 -
TGTGCCAGCAGCCCAAGCACAGATACGCAGTATTTT CASSPSTDTQYF - TRBJ2-3 TRBV5-4 -
TGTGCCAGCAGTCGGGGACTCGCTAGCTCTGGGGCCAACGTCCTGACTTTC CASSRGLASSGANVLTF - TRBJ2-6 TRBV9 -
TGTGCCAGCAGTTCACAGGGGGCGCGTCGTGGCTACACCTTC CASSSQGARRGYTF TRBD1 TRBJ1-2 TRBV6-5 -
TGTGCCAGCAGCTTAAGGGGCAACACCATATATTTT CASSLRGNTIYF - TRBJ1-3 TRBV11-2 -
TGTGCCAGCATGGATTCCGGGACAGGGGACACCATATATTTT CASMDSGTGDTIYF TRBD1 TRBJ1-3 TRBV2 -
TGTGCCAGCTCACCTCAACAGGATACAGATACGCAGTATTTT CASSPQQDTDTQYF - TRBJ2-3 TRBV18 once
TGTGCCAGCAGTGACTCGGGCCCCCGCTCCTACAATGAGCAGTTCTTC CASSDSGPRSYNEQFF - TRBJ2-1 TRBV6-4 -
TGTGCCAGCAGCCCGCCGGGACTAGCGAGGGGCGAGCAGTACTTC CASSPPGLARGEQYF TRBD2 TRBJ2-7 TRBV7-9 -
TGTGCCAGCAGCCAAGACGTCGTCGTCAGGGGCTCTTCACCCCTCCACTTT CASSQDVVVRGSSPLHF - TRBJ1-6 TRBV4-2 -
TGTGCCAGCAGCCACCAGGGGCTAGCGGACACAGATACGCAGTATTTT CASSHQGLADTDTQYF - TRBJ2-3 TRBV3-1/TRBV3-2 -
TGTGCCAGCAGCCGCGGCGGGGGCACTGAAGCTTTCTTT CASSRGGGTEAFF - TRBJ1-1 TRBV12-3/TRBV12-4 few
TGTGCCAGCAGCTTAAATGGGGCAGCCCAAGAGACCCAGTACTTC CASSLNGAAQETQYF - TRBJ2-5 TRBV7-8 -
TGTGCCAGCTCGCCAATCGGGACAGGGGGCTACGAGCAGTACTTC CASSPIGTGGYEQYF TRBD1 TRBJ2-7 TRBV18 -
TGTGCCAGCAGCCAAGCAGGGGTCAGCTCCTACGAGCAGTACTTC CASSQAGVSSYEQYF - TRBJ2-7 TRBV3-1/TRBV3-2 -
TGTGCCAGCAGTGAAGCCGCGGGACTAGCGGGAGGCGAGCAGTACTTC CASSEAAGLAGGEQYF TRBD2 TRBJ2-7 TRBV6-1 -
TGTGCCACCAGTGATAGGGACAGGGTCACCGGGGAGCTGTTTTTT CATSDRDRVTGELFF TRBD1 TRBJ2-2 TRBV24-1 once
TGTGCCAGCAGCTCAGGGGAAGATCAGCCCCAGCATTTT CASSSGEDQPQHF - TRBJ1-5 TRBV14 -
TGTGCCAGTAGCTCCCAGGGAAGGGGAAATCAGCCCCAGCATTTT CASSSQGRGNQPQHF - TRBJ1-5 TRBV19 -
TGTGCCAGCAGCTCGGGACAGGGGATTATCACTGAAGCTTTCTTT CASSSGQGIITEAFF TRBD1 TRBJ1-1 TRBV5-4 -
TGTGCCAGCACTCTCAGAAGCAATCAGCCCCAGCATTTT CASTLRSNQPQHF - TRBJ1-5 TRBV6-5 -